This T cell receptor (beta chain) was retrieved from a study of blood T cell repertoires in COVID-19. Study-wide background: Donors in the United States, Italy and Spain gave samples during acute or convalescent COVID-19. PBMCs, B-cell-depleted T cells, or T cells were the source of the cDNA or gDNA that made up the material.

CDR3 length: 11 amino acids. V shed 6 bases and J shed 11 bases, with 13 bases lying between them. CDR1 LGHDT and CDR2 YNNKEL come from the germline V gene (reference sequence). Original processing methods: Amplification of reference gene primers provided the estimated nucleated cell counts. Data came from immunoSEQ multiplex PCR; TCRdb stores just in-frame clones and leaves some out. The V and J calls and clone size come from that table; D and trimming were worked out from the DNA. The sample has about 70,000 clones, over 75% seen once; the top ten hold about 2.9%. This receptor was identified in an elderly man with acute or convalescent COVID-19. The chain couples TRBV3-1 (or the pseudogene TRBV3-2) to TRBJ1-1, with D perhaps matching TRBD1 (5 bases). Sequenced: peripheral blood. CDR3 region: CASSWKGLAFF. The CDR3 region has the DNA TGTGCCAGCAGTTGGAAGGGGTTGGCTTTCTTT.